These 25 T cell receptor beta chains came from one sample sequenced in a study of blood T cell repertoires in COVID-19. TCRdb's table, derived via immunoSEQ multiplex PCR, lists solely in-frame clones and lacks some. Found here are around 130,000 clones, about 80% of them singletons; the top ten hold around 17%. The sequenced sample was peripheral blood. These receptors all stem from a man aged 50 to 60 with acute or convalescent COVID-19.

V usage is TRBV2 and J usage is TRBJ2-2; 7 positions agree with TRBD1. This CDR3 has 14 residues. Per the germline V gene, CDR1 is SNHLY and CDR2 is FYNNEI. V lost 10 bases to trimming and J lost 15 bases; unmatched junction nucleotides: 20. CDR3 DNA sequence: TGTGCCACCCACCGGGACAGCGGAAGGGACGGGATGTTTTTT. Translating it yields CATHRDSGRDGMFF.

The genes are TRBV21-1 and TRBJ1-5; the table's D call, TRBD1, has no DNA check behind it. TRBV21-1 is a documented pseudogene. CDR3 length equals 17 residues. The CDR3 DNA is TGTGCCAGCAGCAAAGCGCTTTGGCAGGGGGGTAATCAGCCCCAGCATTTT. Translation: CASSKALWQGGNQPQHF.

The CDR3 reads CASKDRESNQPQHF. CDR3 nucleotides: TGTGCCAGCAAGGACAGGGAAAGCAATCAGCCCCAGCATTTT. The V and J genes are TRBV6-5 and TRBJ1-5; 8 positions agree with TRBD1. The J segment lost 1 base and the V segment lost 7 bases, leaving 3 bases of the junction unmatched. The CDR3 is 14 amino acids. In germline, CDR1 is MNHEY, CDR2 SVGAGI.

This clone was counted many times. CDR3 region: CAISESPQRGGYTDTQYF. The CDR3 nucleotides are TGTGCCATCAGTGAGTCGCCCCAGCGGGGGGGCTATACAGATACGCAGTATTTT. This chain uses TRBV10-3 with TRBJ2-3; 10 bases align to TRBD2. Trimming cost V 0 bases and J 3 bases; bases outside gene matches: 9. Per germline, CDR1 ENHRY and CDR2 SYGVKD. This CDR3 is built from 18 residues.

The chain has TRBV18 and TRBJ2-7; D possibly corresponds to TRBD1 (5 bases). CDR3 length: 12 amino acids. V was trimmed by 3 bases and J by 7 bases, leaving 10 bases between them. Germline V gene sequence: CDR1 KGHSH, CDR2 LQKENI. In DNA, the CDR3 is TGTGCCAGCTCACCGCAGGGCCGGGAGCAGTACGTC. Translation: CASSPQGREQYV.

The chain has TRBV15 and TRBJ1-1; 9 positions agree with TRBD1. This CDR3 region has 16 residues. Germline V lookup: CDR1 LNHNV, CDR2 YYDKDF (reference sequence). V was clipped by 1 base and J by 7 bases; unmatched bases: 10. The CDR3 bases are TGTGCCACCAGCAGAGCCCTACCGGGACAGGGTCTTGAAGCTTTCTTT. Its protein is CATSRALPGQGLEAFF.

V gene TRBV2 combines with J gene TRBJ2-7; perhaps TRBD1 as D (6 bases). Trimming removed 4 bases from V and 4 bases from J, with 17 bases in between. The germline V gene has CDR1 SNHLY and CDR2 FYNNEI. The CDR3 covers 15 residues. Written as DNA, the CDR3 is TGTGCCAGCAGTGGGACAGCCGAAACAATTTACGAGCAGTACGTC. It encodes CASSGTAETIYEQYV.

This clone was counted once. The CDR3 region is CASSMAFQETQYF. The DNA of the CDR3 is TGTGCCAGTAGTATGGCCTTTCAAGAGACCCAGTACTTC. The chain is built from TRBV19 and TRBJ2-5; D is uncertain. The CDR3 contains 13 residues. Germline V lookup: CDR1 LNHDA, CDR2 SQIVND (reference sequence). Trimming pared 3 bases from V and 2 bases from J, leaving 7 bases between.

The chain joins TRBV7-2 to TRBJ1-2, with TRBD1 matching over 7 bases. Germline assignment: CDR1 SGHTA and CDR2 FQGNSA. This CDR3 spans 14 amino acids. The ends lost 5 bases at V and 1 base at J; junction bases unmatched: 4. The CDR3 coding sequence is TGTGCCAGCAGCCCGGGACAGAGTAACTATGGCTACACCTTC. Its translation is CASSPGQSNYGYTF.

The chain is built from TRBV5-6 and TRBJ2-3; D uncertain. Germline loops: CDR1 SGHDT, CDR2 YYEEEE. CDR3 size: 18 residues. V shed 4 bases and J shed 0 bases, with 21 bases lying between them. As DNA, the CDR3 is TGTGCCAGCAGCCGGGTCTACGACCTAACCTCTAGCACAGATACGCAGTATTTT. This encodes CASSRVYDLTSSTDTQYF.

The chain recombines TRBV25-1 with TRBJ1-1; D not certain. Germline V gives CDR1 MGHDK, CDR2 SYGVNS. Deletions cut 9 bases from V and 1 base from J, with 6 bases between. This CDR3 has 11 residues. CDR3 sequence (DNA): TGTGCCAGTTCAGAGAACACTGAAGCTTTCTTT. Its translation is CASSENTEAFF.

This clone is a singleton in its sample. The V call is TRBV30, the J call TRBJ1-1, with 7 bases matching TRBD1. The CDR3 covers 13 residues. J was trimmed by 5 bases and V by 5 bases; bases with no gene match: 8. Germline lookup yields CDR1 GTSNPN and CDR2 SVGIG (reference sequence). Here the CDR3 DNA reads TGTGCCTGGCGAGTACAGGGGACGACTGAAGCTTTCTTT. Protein sequence: CAWRVQGTTEAFF.

This chain connects TRBV10-3 to TRBJ2-3; D not resolved. The germline V gene has CDR1 ENHRY and CDR2 SYGVKD. The CDR3 has 13 amino acids. V lost 0 bases and J 4 bases, leaving 5 bases between the germline ends. Here the CDR3 reads CAISESSADTQYF. CDR3 DNA: TGTGCCATCAGTGAGTCGAGCGCAGATACGCAGTATTTT.

This chain uses TRBV5-1 with TRBJ1-1, with D perhaps TRBD1 (5 bases). The germline gives CDR1 SGHRS, CDR2 YFSETQ. V was clipped by 3 bases and J by 0 bases, with 9 bases between them. This CDR3 comprises 14 residues. The CDR3 DNA sequence: TGCGCCAGCAGCTCAGACAGTATGAACACTGAAGCTTTCTTT. It codes for CASSSDSMNTEAFF.

This chain uses TRBV19 with TRBJ1-2, with D hard to call. Germline CDR1 and CDR2: LNHDA and SQIVND (reference sequence). This CDR3 has 14 residues. The ends were cut back, 5 bases at V and 4 bases at J, with 14 bases in the middle. The CDR3 here is CASSPNDGSYGYTF. In DNA form, the CDR3 reads TGTGCCAGTAGTCCAAACGACGGGAGCTATGGCTACACCTTC. Drawing the rest from reference TRBV19 and TRBJ1-2, the complete variable domain is DGGITQSPKYLFRKEGQNVTLSCEQNLNHDAMYWYRQDPGQGLRLIYYSQIVNDFQKGDIAEGYSVSREKKESFPLTVTSAQKNPTAFYLCASSPNDGSYGYTFGSGTRLTVV.

In this sample, this clone turned up a few times. The V gene is TRBV7-3, the J gene TRBJ2-2; a possible D gene is TRBD2 (5 bases). In germline, CDR1 is SGHTA, CDR2 FQGTGA. V was clipped by 3 bases and J by 4 bases, with 9 bases between them. CDR3 length: 14 amino acids. The CDR3 DNA sequence: TGTGCCAGCAGCTTCAAGGCGGGCACCGGGGAGCTGTTTTTT. It translates to CASSFKAGTGELFF.

This CDR3 is CASSSWTGGDQPQHF. DNA for the CDR3: TGTGCCAGCAGCTCCTGGACAGGGGGTGATCAGCCCCAGCATTTT. The chain couples TRBV7-2 to TRBJ1-5; 10 nucleotides match TRBD1. With 4 bases clipped from V and 5 bases from J, the junction kept 5 bases outside the gene matches. Germline loops: CDR1 SGHTA, CDR2 FQGNSA. The CDR3 sequence is 15 residues long.

This clone was seen more than once but under ten times. V and J are TRBV24-1 and TRBJ1-5, with TRBD1 identical over 9 bases. With V trimmed by 4 bases and J by 0 bases, 9 bases remained unmatched. CDR1 and CDR2 (germline): KGHDR, SFDVKD. The CDR3 is 18 residues long. The CDR3 nucleotides are TGTGCCACCAGTGACCTTGGGACAGGGTTTGGTAGCAATCAGCCCCAGCATTTT. Encoded protein: CATSDLGTGFGSNQPQHF.

The chain uses TRBV5-1 and TRBJ2-5; 10 bases agree with TRBD1. Germline CDR1 reads SGHRS; CDR2 reads YFSETQ. The CDR3 contains 15 residues. V lost 0 bases and J lost 5; bases outside the gene matches: 4. CDR3 loop: CASSLGTGGYETQYF. For the CDR3, the DNA is TGCGCCAGCAGCTTGGGGACAGGGGGTTACGAGACCCAGTACTTC.

V usage is TRBV4-2 and J usage is TRBJ2-3, with TRBD2 as a possible D gene (7 bases). In germline, CDR1 is LGHNA, CDR2 YNFKEQ. The ends were cut back, 0 bases at V and 4 bases at J, with 14 bases in the middle. The CDR3 consists of 16 residues. The CDR3 sequence is CASSQERGAIADTQYF. The CDR3 DNA sequence: TGTGCCAGCAGCCAAGAACGGGGGGCTATCGCAGATACGCAGTATTTT.

This rearrangement joins TRBV19 to TRBJ2-3; TRBD2 matches at 7 bases. This CDR3 is built from 16 residues. V dropped 0 bases and J dropped 5; count of bases not matched to a gene: 8. Germline lookup yields CDR1 LNHDA and CDR2 SQIVND (reference sequence). The CDR3 bases are TGTGCCAGTAGTATAGACGGGTCGGGAGGTGTAGATACGCAGTATTTT. Residues: CASSIDGSGGVDTQYF.

This clone was counted a single time. The chain employs TRBV6-5 and TRBJ1-3, with unresolved D. Germline V lookup: CDR1 MNHEY, CDR2 SVGAGI. The CDR3 has 16 amino acids. V lost 0 bases, J lost 4 bases, and 13 bases lay in between. CDR3 coding DNA: TGTGCCAGCAGTTACTCCGACCCACGAGGAGGAAACACCATATATTTT. It codes for CASSYSDPRGGNTIYF.

The rearrangement uses TRBV19 and TRBJ2-3; D is perhaps TRBD2 (5 bases). Germline loops: CDR1 LNHDA, CDR2 SQIVND (reference sequence). Trimming removed 3 bases from V and 9 bases from J, with 16 bases in between. This CDR3 contains 14 residues. In DNA form, the CDR3 reads TGTGCCAGTAGTATGGGTCTTCGACCGGGAACGCAGTATTTT. This gives the protein CASSMGLRPGTQYF.

This rearrangement joins TRBV5-4 to TRBJ2-3, with TRBD2 matching 14 bases. In germline, CDR1 is SGHNT, CDR2 YYREEE (reference sequence). The CDR3 has 15 amino acids. V lost 6 bases, J lost 4 bases, and 4 bases stayed unmatched. The CDR3 is CASTRLAGGPDTQYF. Written as DNA, the CDR3 is TGTGCCAGCACCCGACTAGCGGGGGGGCCAGATACGCAGTATTTT.

V usage is TRBV2 and J usage is TRBJ1-6; no firm D call. V was trimmed by 2 bases and J by 7 bases, leaving 12 bases between them. The germline gives CDR1 SNHLY, CDR2 FYNNEI. This CDR3 is 15 amino acids long. CDR3 coding DNA: TGTGCCAGCAGTGAATTTGGCCCCATGAATTCACCCCTCCACTTT. Translating gives CASSEFGPMNSPLHF. Drawing the rest from reference TRBV2 and TRBJ1-6, the complete variable domain is EPEVTQTPSHQVTQMGQEVILRCVPISNHLYFYWYRQILGQKVEFLVSFYNNEISEKSEIFDDQFSVERPDGSNFTLKIRSTKLEDSAMYFCASSEFGPMNSPLHFGNGTRLTVT.